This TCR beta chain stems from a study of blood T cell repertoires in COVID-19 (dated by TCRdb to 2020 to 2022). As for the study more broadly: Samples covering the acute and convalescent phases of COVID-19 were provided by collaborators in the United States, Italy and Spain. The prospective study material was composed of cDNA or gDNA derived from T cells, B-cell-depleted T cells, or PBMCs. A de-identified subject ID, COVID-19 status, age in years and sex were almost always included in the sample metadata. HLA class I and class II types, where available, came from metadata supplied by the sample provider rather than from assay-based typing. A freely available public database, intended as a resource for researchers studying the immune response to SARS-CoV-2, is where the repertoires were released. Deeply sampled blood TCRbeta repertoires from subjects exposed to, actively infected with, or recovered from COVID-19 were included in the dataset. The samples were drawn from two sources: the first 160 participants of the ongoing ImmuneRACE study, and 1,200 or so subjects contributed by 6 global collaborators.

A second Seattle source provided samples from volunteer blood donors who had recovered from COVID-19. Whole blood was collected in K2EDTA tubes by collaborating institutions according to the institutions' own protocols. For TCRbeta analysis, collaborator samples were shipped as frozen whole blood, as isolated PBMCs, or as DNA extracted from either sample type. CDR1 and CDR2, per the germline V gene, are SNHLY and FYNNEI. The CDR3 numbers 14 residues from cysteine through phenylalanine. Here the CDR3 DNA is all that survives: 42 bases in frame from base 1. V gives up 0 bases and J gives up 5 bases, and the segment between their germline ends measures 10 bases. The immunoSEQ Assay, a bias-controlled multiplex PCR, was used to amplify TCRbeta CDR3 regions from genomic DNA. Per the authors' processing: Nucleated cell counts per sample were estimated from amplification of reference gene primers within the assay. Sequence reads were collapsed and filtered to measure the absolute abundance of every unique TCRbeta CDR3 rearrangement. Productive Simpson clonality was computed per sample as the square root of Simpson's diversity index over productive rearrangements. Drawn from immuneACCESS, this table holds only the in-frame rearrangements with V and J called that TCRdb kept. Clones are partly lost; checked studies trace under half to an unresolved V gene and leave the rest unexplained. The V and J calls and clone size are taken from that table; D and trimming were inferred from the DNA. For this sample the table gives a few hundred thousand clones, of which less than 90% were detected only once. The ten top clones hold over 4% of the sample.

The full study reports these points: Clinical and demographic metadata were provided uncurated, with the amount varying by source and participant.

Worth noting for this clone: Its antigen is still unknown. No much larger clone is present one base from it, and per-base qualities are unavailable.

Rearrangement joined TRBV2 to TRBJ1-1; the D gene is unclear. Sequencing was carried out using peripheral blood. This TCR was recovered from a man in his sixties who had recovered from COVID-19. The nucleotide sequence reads TGTGCCAGCAGTGAAGCGCTCCCGGGGACTGAAGCTTTCTTT. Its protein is CASSEALPGTEAFF.